The present T cell receptor (beta chain) was sequenced within a study of persistence of HIV-infected CD4 T cells. An overlapping HIV-1 Gag peptide pool stimulated these cells at roughly 1 ug/peptide/mL. Sorted nonresponding memory CD4+ T cells were CD40L-negative, CD69-negative, CD45RO-high. For this clone: Its antigen is still unknown.

The CDR3 has 15 residues. Per the germline V gene, CDR1 is MNHNY and CDR2 is SVGAGI (reference sequence). The V gene end was trimmed by 7 bases and the J gene end by 4 bases; junction bases not matched to a gene: 8. The immunoSEQ assay was version 4, run in survey mode. Only in-frame clones appear in the TCRdb table, and some are missing; sequencing was by immunoSEQ multiplex PCR. Of about 40,000 clones listed, 78% were seen once; the top ten hold 11% to 15%. The receptor was derived from an adult man with HIV who was CMV-seropositive. Source: CD4+ T cells sorted from PBMCs after 18-hour stimulation, taken from a patient who received antiretroviral therapy. The chain links TRBV6-6 to TRBJ1-5; TRBD1 matches 9 bases. The CDR3 reads CASTSTGGGNQPQHF. As DNA, the CDR3 is TGTGCCAGCACCTCGACAGGGGGAGGAAATCAGCCCCAGCATTTT.